This entry is about one T cell receptor (beta chain). Its target is unknown. This sample stems from a study of T cell responses to AZD1222 COVID-19 vaccine. The repertoire was sequenced with immunoSEQ multiplex PCR; TCRdb's copy has only in-frame clones and lacks some. The profile shows 180,000 or so clones, about nine tenths of them singletons. Study-level points and caveats: Most donors were white British, females outnumbered males, and clonal diversity was possibly underestimated.

The CDR3 has 16 residues. The germline CDR1 and CDR2 sequences are SGHRS and YFSETQ. Trimming took off 4 bases at V and 1 base at J, with 14 bases between the two ends. The receptor's source is an adult who received the AZD1222 COVID-19 vaccine. The material was peripheral blood, obtained 28 days after the second AZD1222 dose. This chain links TRBV5-1 with TRBJ2-2; D tentatively fits TRBD1 or TRBD2 (5 bases each). CDR3 DNA: TGCGCCAGCAGCCCCCCGGGACGGCTGAACACCGGGGAGCTGTTTTTT. Residues: CASSPPGRLNTGELFF.